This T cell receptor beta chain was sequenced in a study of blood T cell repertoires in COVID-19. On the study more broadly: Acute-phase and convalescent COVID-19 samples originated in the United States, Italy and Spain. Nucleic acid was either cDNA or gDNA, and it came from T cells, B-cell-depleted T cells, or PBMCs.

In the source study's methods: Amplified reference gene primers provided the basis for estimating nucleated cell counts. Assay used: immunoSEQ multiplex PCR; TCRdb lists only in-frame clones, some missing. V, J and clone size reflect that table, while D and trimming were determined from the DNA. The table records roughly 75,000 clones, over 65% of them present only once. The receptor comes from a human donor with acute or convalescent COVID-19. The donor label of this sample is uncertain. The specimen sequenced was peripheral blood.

CDR3 protein: CSVDKGDATEAFF. The CDR3 DNA reads TGCAGCGTTGACAAGGGAGACGCCACTGAAGCTTTCTTT. The V and J genes are TRBV29-1 and TRBJ1-1, with D unresolved. The germline gives CDR1 SQVTM, CDR2 ANQGSEA. The CDR3 contains 13 residues. The V end lost 3 bases, the J end lost 4 bases, and 12 bases lay between the germline ends.